This T cell receptor (beta chain) was retrieved from a study of metastatic and nonmetastatic thyroid tumors. Looking at the study overall: Repertoires from malignant and benign thyroid patients were compared across blood and tumor or nodule tissue.

Treatment of any kind had been given to no patient before thyroid surgery. On this clone itself: No antigen is known for it.

Per germline, CDR1 MNHEY and CDR2 SVGEGT. Trimming took 2 bases from V and 9 from J, leaving 26 bases between them. This CDR3 has 18 amino acids. Under the authors' procedure: The distant-metastasis classifier for papillary thyroid cancer was built from CDR3 differences across clinicopathological groups. MiXCR reprocessed the PCR reads for TCRdb. The V and J calls shown here were made by TCRdb, not taken from the authors' results. The sample records tens of thousands of clones, more than 20% being singletons. Notes on the study in general: The reported finding was significantly higher TCR beta diversity in malignant thyroid tumors relative to benign nodules, in blood and tumor.

The sequence was obtained from a female donor with papillary thyroid cancer or a benign thyroid nodule (not recorded which). Some clones in this sample may be carry-over from other donors' samples. Material: adjacent normal tissue. The chain is built from TRBV6-2 or TRBV6-3 and TRBJ2-1; D is perhaps TRBD1 or TRBD2 (6 bases each). CDR3 DNA sequence: TGTGCCAGCAGTTACCCGCAGGGCATAGAGGGAGAGGGGGGTGAGCAGTTCTTC. Amino acids: CASSYPQGIEGEGGEQFF.